The 15 T cell receptor beta chains reported below all come from one sample, sequenced in a study of response to subunit inactivated influenza vaccine. TCRdb analysed the RT-PCR reads with MiXCR anew, one entry per CDR3 protein. Seen here are 700,000 to 900,000 distinct CDR3 sequences, 21% observed once, and the top ten hold about 10%. Sequencing was performed on PBMCs from blood, taken around 5 days after vaccination. Every receptor here comes from a man aged 45-65 years who received an inactivated influenza vaccine.

The chain combines TRBV4-2 with TRBJ2-1; 13 nucleotides line up with TRBD2. V shed 1 base and J 5 bases; nucleotides not matched to a gene: 5. Per germline, CDR1 LGHNA and CDR2 YNFKEQ. The CDR3 loop spans 17 amino acids. The CDR3 DNA reads TGTGCCAGCAGCCAAGCCCGACTAGCGGGAGGTAACAATGAGCAGTTCTTC. It specifies CASSQARLAGGNNEQFF.

This chain uses TRBV12-3 or TRBV12-4 with TRBJ2-3, with TRBD2 matching 11 bases. CDR3 length equals 15 residues. The junction had 4 bases not matched to a gene; V was cut back by 6 bases and J by 2 bases. The CDR3 loop is CASRLAGASTDTQYF. As DNA, the CDR3 is TGTGCCAGCAGACTAGCGGGGGCCTCCACAGATACGCAGTATTTT.

The genes are TRBV6-1 and TRBJ2-3; D remains ambiguous. There are 16 residues in the CDR3. Germline V gives CDR1 MNHNS, CDR2 SASEGT. V was trimmed by 4 bases and J by 2 bases, leaving 16 bases between them. The DNA of the CDR3 is TGTGCCAGCAGTGTCAAGGTCAGCCGACTCACAGATACGCAGTATTTT. It is translated as CASSVKVSRLTDTQYF.

This clonotype came up many times. The V gene is TRBV7-9, the J gene TRBJ2-1, with D possibly matching TRBD1 (6 bases). Germline CDR1 and CDR2: SEHNR and FQNEAQ (reference sequence). Trimming shortened V by 6 bases and J by 5 bases, and 14 bases separated the two germline ends. The CDR3 is made up of 14 amino acids. CDR3 nucleotides: TGTGCCAGCAGTCAACAGGGATTTAACAATGAGCAGTTCTTC. Translated: CASSQQGFNNEQFF. The full variable domain, rest sourced from reference TRBV7-9 and TRBJ2-1, is DTGVSQNPRHKITKRGQNVTFRCDPISEHNRLYWYRQTLGQGPEFLTYFQNEAQLEKSRLLSDRFSAERPKGSFSTLEIQRTEQGDSAMYLCASSQQGFNNEQFFGPGTRLTVL.

This clonotype was observed a few times. V gene TRBV28 combines with J gene TRBJ1-2; D is ambiguous. In germline, CDR1 is MDHEN, CDR2 SYDVKM. The CDR3 length is 12 residues. V was pared by 7 bases and J by 2 bases, with 8 bases between. This CDR3 is CASIERNYGYTF. In nucleotides, the CDR3 is TGTGCCAGCATTGAAAGAAACTATGGCTACACCTTC.

The chain links TRBV5-1 to TRBJ2-2; TRBD1 matches 9 bases. With V trimmed by 0 bases and J by 10 bases, 4 bases remained unmatched. The CDR3 has 14 amino acids. The germline gives CDR1 SGHRS, CDR2 YFSETQ. CDR3 loop: CASSLAGTGTELFF. Written as DNA, the CDR3 is TGCGCCAGCAGCTTGGCCGGGACAGGGACGGAGCTGTTTTTT.

V gene TRBV15 combines with J gene TRBJ1-2; D not resolved. The CDR3 is made up of 15 amino acids. V was clipped by 0 bases and J by 8 bases, with 16 bases between them. The V gene's germline CDR1 is LNHNV and CDR2 YYDKDF (reference sequence). The CDR3 DNA reads as TGTGCCACCAGCAGAGACCTAGAGACGAAGGCCGGCTACACCTTC. Protein: CATSRDLETKAGYTF.

This clonotype showed up just a few times. The V gene is TRBV12-3 or TRBV12-4, the J gene TRBJ2-1; 7 positions match TRBD1. This CDR3 is built from 15 residues. The V segment lost 6 bases and the J segment 6 bases; nucleotides outside the gene matches: 11. The CDR3 nucleotides read TGTGCCAGCAGCAACACAGGGGTGGGTCGCAATGAGCAGTTCTTC. Its protein is CASSNTGVGRNEQFF.

The V gene is TRBV28, the J gene TRBJ2-3, with 7 positions matching TRBD1. Germline values: CDR1 MDHEN, CDR2 SYDVKM. V lost 3 bases and J lost 3; bases outside the gene matches: 18. This CDR3 comprises 19 residues. As DNA, the CDR3 is TGTGCCAGCAGTTTGCCCACGCCCGGACAGGCCCAAAGGACAGATACGCAGTATTTT. Protein product: CASSLPTPGQAQRTDTQYF.

This chain joins TRBV20-1 and TRBJ2-7, with D maybe TRBD2 (6 bases). This CDR3 region has 13 residues. The germline CDR1 and CDR2 sequences are DFQATT and SNEGSKA (reference sequence). Trimming stripped 2 bases from V and 2 bases from J, with 10 bases between. DNA of the CDR3: TGCAGTGCTAGAACTAGCCATCCCTACGAGCAGTACTTC. It is translated as CSARTSHPYEQYF.

This clonotype was recorded a few times. The chain couples TRBV27 to TRBJ2-3; 9 bases fit TRBD2. The CDR3 totals 16 residues. Germline-derived CDR1 and CDR2 are MNHEY and SMNVEV (reference sequence). V was clipped by 4 bases and J by 5 bases; unmatched bases: 10. CDR3 protein: CASSSPYLAGRDTQYF. The CDR3 DNA sequence: TGTGCCAGCAGTTCCCCTTATCTAGCGGGAAGAGATACGCAGTATTTT.

This sequence joins TRBV3-1 and TRBJ2-1; D uncertain. V lost 0 bases and J 6 bases, leaving 6 bases between the germline ends. The CDR3 length is 13 residues. CDR1 LGHDT and CDR2 YNNKEL come from the germline V gene (reference sequence). The CDR3 loop is CASSQDGLNEQFF. The CDR3 DNA follows: TGTGCCAGCAGCCAAGACGGTCTCAATGAGCAGTTCTTC.

This clonotype was seen many times. The chain combines TRBV18 with TRBJ2-7, with 8 bases aligning to TRBD1. The length of the CDR3 is 13 residues. Per germline, CDR1 KGHSH and CDR2 LQKENI. With V trimmed by 4 bases and J by 3 bases, 2 bases remained unmatched. The CDR3 nucleotides read TGTGCCAGCTCACGGACAGGGCACTACGAGCAGTACTTC. Its translation: CASSRTGHYEQYF.

This clonotype has a handful of counts. V usage is TRBV12-3 or TRBV12-4 and J usage is TRBJ1-1; 8 bases fit TRBD1. V lost 6 bases and J lost 0; bases outside the gene matches: 9. The CDR3 loop spans 16 amino acids. The CDR3 coding sequence is TGTGCCAGCAGCCCTCCCCGGACAGGGATGAACACTGAAGCTTTCTTT. This codes for CASSPPRTGMNTEAFF.

This clonotype was picked up many times. The gene calls are TRBV5-6 and TRBJ1-2; 9 nucleotides line up with TRBD1. Losses at the gene ends were 4 bases for V and 3 bases for J; bases not matched to a gene: 7. The CDR3 has 15 amino acids. CDR1 is SGHDT and CDR2 is YYEEEE in the germline V gene. This CDR3 reads CASSTLTGGDYGYTF. The CDR3 DNA reads TGTGCCAGCAGCACACTCACAGGGGGCGACTATGGCTACACCTTC.